These 10 T cell receptor beta chains were sequenced from one sample in a study of blood T cell repertoires in COVID-19. The protocol was immunoSEQ multiplex PCR, while the TCRdb copy is restricted to in-frame clones and leaves out a portion. The sample lists about 9,000 clones; around 84% were seen once. What was sequenced was peripheral blood. The receptors originated from a human donor in a cohort sampled during active COVID-19.

The chain combines TRBV6-1 with TRBJ2-5; 15 bases match TRBD2. V lost 2 bases to trimming and J lost 5 bases; unmatched junction nucleotides: 15. The germline V gene has CDR1 MNHNS and CDR2 SASEGT. This CDR3 is 20 amino acids long. The CDR3 nucleotides are TGTGCCAGCAGTGAAATACCACCGGGACTAGCGGGGGGACCTAGGGAGACCCAGTACTTC. It yields the protein CASSEIPPGLAGGPRETQYF.

This clone was detected a few times. The rearrangement uses TRBV28 and TRBJ1-6, with D perhaps TRBD1 (6 bases). CDR1 MDHEN and CDR2 SYDVKM come from the germline V gene. Trimming cost V 7 bases and J 10 bases, with 11 bases left between them. The CDR3 extends over 12 amino acids. The CDR3 is CASNTGLSPLHF. The CDR3 nucleotides read TGTGCCAGCAACACAGGGTTGTCACCCCTCCACTTT.

The rearrangement uses TRBV18 and TRBJ2-3; 11 bases are a match to TRBD2. Trimming cost V 3 bases and J 2 bases; bases outside gene matches: 13. The germline CDR1 and CDR2 sequences are KGHSH and LQKENI. The CDR3 totals 19 residues. CDR3 protein: CASSPWLAGGTTNTDTQYF. The CDR3 DNA reads TGTGCCAGCTCACCCTGGCTAGCGGGGGGAACTACAAACACAGATACGCAGTATTTT.

This clone was detected once. The chain carries TRBV6-2 or TRBV6-3 and TRBJ1-3; tentative D call: TRBD1 (5 bases). Germline V gene lookup returns CDR1 MNHEY and CDR2 SVGEGT. The CDR3 runs to 15 residues. V was trimmed by 4 bases and J by 0 bases, leaving 10 bases between them. CDR3 nucleotides: TGTGCCAGCAGTTCCTCGACAGTCTCTGGAAACACCATATATTTT. Translation gives CASSSSTVSGNTIYF.

The J gene is TRBJ2-1, the V gene TRBV10-2; TRBD2 agrees at 13 bases. The length of the CDR3 is 16 residues. With 0 bases clipped from V and 7 bases from J, the junction kept 3 bases outside the gene matches. The V gene's germline CDR1 is WSHSY and CDR2 SAAADI. CDR3 sequence (DNA): TGCGCCAGCAGTGAGTCCCCGACTAGCGGGGGGAATGAGCAGTTCTTC. It translates to CASSESPTSGGNEQFF.

This clone was observed a handful of times. The gene calls are TRBV29-1 and TRBJ2-7; D is undetermined. CDR3 length: 12 amino acids. From germline, CDR1 is SQVTM and CDR2 ANQGSEA. V was shortened by 4 bases and J by 2 bases, with 9 bases between the two germline ends. The CDR3 DNA follows: TGCAGCGTTGCCCCGACACCCTACGAGCAGTACTTC. This translates into CSVAPTPYEQYF.

This clone was seen a handful of times. Distinct nucleotide sequences in the sample also encode this CDR3. V is TRBV20-1 and J is TRBJ2-3; 12 positions agree with TRBD2. Germline V lookup: CDR1 DFQATT, CDR2 SNEGSKA (reference sequence). The V and J ends lost 3 bases and 6 bases, in that order; junction bases with no gene match: 10. The CDR3 is made up of 16 amino acids. CDR3: CSASFLAGGGRDTQYF. The CDR3 DNA sequence: TGCAGTGCTAGTTTCCTAGCGGGGGGGGGCAGGGATACGCAGTATTTT.

In its sample, this clone was seen a few times. The chain combines TRBV6-2 or TRBV6-3 with TRBJ1-5; a weak D match, TRBD1 (5 bases). Germline V gene sequence: CDR1 MNHEY, CDR2 SVGEGT. V was clipped by 2 bases and J by 4 bases, with 12 bases between them. The CDR3 has 15 residues. The CDR3 nucleotides read TGTGCCAGCAGTTACGACGGGGGGGATAATCAGCCCCAGCATTTT. It is translated as CASSYDGGDNQPQHF.

This clone was seen once. V and J are TRBV5-1 and TRBJ1-5, with D tentatively TRBD1 (5 bases). This CDR3 has 15 residues. Germline V CDR1 and CDR2: SGHRS, YFSETQ. Trimming removed 0 bases at V and 0 bases at J, with 7 bases between. CDR3: CASSLEGFSNQPQHF. The CDR3 DNA sequence: TGCGCCAGCAGCTTGGAGGGGTTTAGCAATCAGCCCCAGCATTTT. Combining the CDR3 with reference TRBV5-1 and TRBJ1-5 gives the whole variable domain KAGVTQTPRYLIKTRGQQVTLSCSPISGHRSVSWYQQTPGQGLQFLFEYFSETQRNKGNFPGRFSGRQFSNSRSEMNVSTLELGDSALYLCASSLEGFSNQPQHFGDGTRLSIL.

The chain combines TRBV7-9 with TRBJ1-1, with TRBD1 identical over 9 bases. This CDR3 has 17 amino acids. The ends lost 1 base at V and 1 base at J; junction bases unmatched: 7. Germline CDR1 is SEHNR and CDR2 is FQNEAQ (reference sequence). DNA of the CDR3: TGTGCCAGCAGCTTAGGGGCGGACAGGGGCCCGAACACTGAAGCTTTCTTT. Protein product: CASSLGADRGPNTEAFF.